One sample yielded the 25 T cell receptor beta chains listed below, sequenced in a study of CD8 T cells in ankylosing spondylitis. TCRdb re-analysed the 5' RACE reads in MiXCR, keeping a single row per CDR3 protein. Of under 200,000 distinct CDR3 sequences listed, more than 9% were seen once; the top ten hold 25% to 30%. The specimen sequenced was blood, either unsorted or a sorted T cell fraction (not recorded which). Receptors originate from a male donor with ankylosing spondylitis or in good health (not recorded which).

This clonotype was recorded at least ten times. The CDR3 DNA sequence: TGTGCCAGCAGCCTTAATTACAATGAGCAGTTCTTC. Protein sequence: CASSLNYNEQFF. J is TRBJ2-1 and V is TRBV12-3 or TRBV12-4, with unresolved D. The V and J ends lost 6 bases and 4 bases respectively, with 7 bases between them. The CDR3 length is 12 residues.

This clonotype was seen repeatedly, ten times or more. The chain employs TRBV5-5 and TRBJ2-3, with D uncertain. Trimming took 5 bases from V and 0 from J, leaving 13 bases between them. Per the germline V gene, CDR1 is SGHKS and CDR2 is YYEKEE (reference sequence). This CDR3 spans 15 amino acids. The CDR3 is CASSPTATSTDTQYF. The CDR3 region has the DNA TGTGCCAGCAGTCCTACGGCGACTAGCACAGATACGCAGTATTTT. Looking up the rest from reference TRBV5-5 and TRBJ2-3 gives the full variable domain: DAGVTQSPTHLIKTRGQQVTLRCSPISGHKSVSWYQQVLGQGPQFIFQYYEKEERGRGNFPDRFSARQFPNYSSELNVNALLLGDSALYLCASSPTATSTDTQYFGPGTRLTVL.

CDR3 region: CASSYWNEKLFF. The CDR3 nucleotides read TGTGCCAGCAGTTATTGGAATGAAAAACTGTTTTTT. The chain couples TRBV28 to TRBJ1-4; no clear D gene. The CDR3 contains 12 residues. Germline lookup yields CDR1 MDHEN and CDR2 SYDVKM. Between the trimmed V and J ends, which lost 4 bases and 5 bases, there was a span of 5 bases.

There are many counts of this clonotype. In DNA form, the CDR3 reads TGTGCCAGCAGCCCAGGTGGGAGCACTGAAGCTTTCTTT. Translation: CASSPGGSTEAFF. The J gene is TRBJ1-1, the V gene TRBV12-3 or TRBV12-4; D gene ambiguous. Trimming shortened V by 6 bases and J by 4 bases, and 12 bases separated the two germline ends. CDR3 size: 13 residues.

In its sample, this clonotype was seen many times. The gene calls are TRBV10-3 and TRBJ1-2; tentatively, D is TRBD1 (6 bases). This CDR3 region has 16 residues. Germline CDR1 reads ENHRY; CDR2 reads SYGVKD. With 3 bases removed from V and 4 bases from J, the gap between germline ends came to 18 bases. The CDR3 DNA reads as TGTGCCATCAGTGATCCTACGACAGGTCGAAGCTATGGCTACACCTTC. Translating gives CAISDPTTGRSYGYTF.

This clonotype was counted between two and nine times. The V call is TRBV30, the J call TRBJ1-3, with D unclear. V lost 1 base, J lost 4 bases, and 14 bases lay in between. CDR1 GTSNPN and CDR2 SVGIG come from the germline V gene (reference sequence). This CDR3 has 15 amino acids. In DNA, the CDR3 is TGTGCCTGGAGTGCACCAGGCCTCATCGGAAACACCATATATTTT. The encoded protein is CAWSAPGLIGNTIYF.

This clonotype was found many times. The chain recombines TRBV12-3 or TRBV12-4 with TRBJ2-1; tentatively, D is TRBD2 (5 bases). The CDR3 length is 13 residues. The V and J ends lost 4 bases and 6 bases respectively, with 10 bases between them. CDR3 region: CASSSGLSNEQFF. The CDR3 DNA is TGTGCCAGCAGTTCCGGACTCTCCAATGAGCAGTTCTTC.

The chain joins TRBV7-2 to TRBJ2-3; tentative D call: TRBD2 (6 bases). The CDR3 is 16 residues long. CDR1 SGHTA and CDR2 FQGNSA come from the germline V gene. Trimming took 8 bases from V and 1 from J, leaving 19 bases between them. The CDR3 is CASGGTVLIRTDTQYF. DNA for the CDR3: TGTGCCAGCGGGGGGACGGTTTTAATCCGCACAGATACGCAGTATTTT.

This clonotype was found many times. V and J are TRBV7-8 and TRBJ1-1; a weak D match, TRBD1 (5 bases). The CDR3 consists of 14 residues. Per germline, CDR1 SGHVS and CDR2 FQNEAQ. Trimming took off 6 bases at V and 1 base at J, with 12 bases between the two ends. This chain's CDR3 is CASRLRTGNTEAFF. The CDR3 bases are TGTGCCAGCAGGCTTCGAACAGGGAACACTGAAGCTTTCTTT. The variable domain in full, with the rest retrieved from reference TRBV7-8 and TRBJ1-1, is GAGVSQSPRYKVAKRGQDVALRCDPISGHVSLFWYQQALGQGPEFLTYFQNEAQLDKSGLPSDRFFAERPEGSVSTLKIQRTQQEDSAVYLCASRLRTGNTEAFFGQGTRLTVV.

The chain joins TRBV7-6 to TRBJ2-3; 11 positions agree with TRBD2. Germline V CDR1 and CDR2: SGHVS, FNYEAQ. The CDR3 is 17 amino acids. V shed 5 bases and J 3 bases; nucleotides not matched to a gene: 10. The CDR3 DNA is TGTGCCAGCAGCCCCCTTAGCGGGGGGGCGGGGACAGATACGCAGTATTTT. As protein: CASSPLSGGAGTDTQYF.

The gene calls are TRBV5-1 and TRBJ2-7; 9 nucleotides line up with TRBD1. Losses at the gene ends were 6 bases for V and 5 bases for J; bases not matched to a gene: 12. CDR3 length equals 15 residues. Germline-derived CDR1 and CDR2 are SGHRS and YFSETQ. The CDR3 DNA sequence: TGCGCCAGCAATCTAGTGGGACAGGGAACCCACGAGCAGTACTTC. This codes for CASNLVGQGTHEQYF.

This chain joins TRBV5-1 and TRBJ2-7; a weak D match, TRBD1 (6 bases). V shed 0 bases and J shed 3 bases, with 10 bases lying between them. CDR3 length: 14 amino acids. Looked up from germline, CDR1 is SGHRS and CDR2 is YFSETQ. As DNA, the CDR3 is TGCGCCAGCAGCTTGGAGGGGGAGAACTACGAGCAGTACTTC. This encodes CASSLEGENYEQYF. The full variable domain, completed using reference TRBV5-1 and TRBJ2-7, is KAGVTQTPRYLIKTRGQQVTLSCSPISGHRSVSWYQQTPGQGLQFLFEYFSETQRNKGNFPGRFSGRQFSNSRSEMNVSTLELGDSALYLCASSLEGENYEQYFGPGTRLTVT.

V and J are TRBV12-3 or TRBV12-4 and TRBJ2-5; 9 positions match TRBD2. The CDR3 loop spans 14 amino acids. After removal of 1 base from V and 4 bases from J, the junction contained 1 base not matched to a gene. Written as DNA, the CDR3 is TGTGCCAGCAGTTTAGGTAGCGGGAGAGAGACCCAGTACTTC. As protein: CASSLGSGRETQYF.

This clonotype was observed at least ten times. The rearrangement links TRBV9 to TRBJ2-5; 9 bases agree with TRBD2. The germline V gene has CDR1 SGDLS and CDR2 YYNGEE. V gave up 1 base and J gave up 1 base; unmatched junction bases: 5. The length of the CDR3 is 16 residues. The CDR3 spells CASSVTPSGAQETQYF. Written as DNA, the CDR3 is TGTGCCAGCAGCGTAACCCCTAGCGGGGCCCAAGAGACCCAGTACTTC.

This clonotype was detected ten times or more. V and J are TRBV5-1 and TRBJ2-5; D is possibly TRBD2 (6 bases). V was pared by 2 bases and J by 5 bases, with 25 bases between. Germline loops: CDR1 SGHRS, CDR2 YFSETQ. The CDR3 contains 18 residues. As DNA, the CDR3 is TGCGCCAGCAGCTTCCCCGAGGGAGGCGGGAAGGTTGTTGAGACCCAGTACTTC. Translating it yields CASSFPEGGGKVVETQYF.

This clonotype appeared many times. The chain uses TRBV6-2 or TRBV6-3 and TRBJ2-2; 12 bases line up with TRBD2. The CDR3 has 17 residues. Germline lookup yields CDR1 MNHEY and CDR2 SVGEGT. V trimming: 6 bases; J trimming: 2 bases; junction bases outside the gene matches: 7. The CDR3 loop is CASRKLAGGDNTGELFF. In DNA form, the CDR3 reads TGTGCCAGCAGGAAACTAGCGGGAGGCGATAACACCGGGGAGCTGTTTTTT.

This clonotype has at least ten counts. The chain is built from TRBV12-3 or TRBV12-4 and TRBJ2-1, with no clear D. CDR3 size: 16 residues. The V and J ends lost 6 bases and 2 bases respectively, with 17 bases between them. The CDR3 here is CASRFFGQRPYNEQFF. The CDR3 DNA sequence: TGTGCCAGCAGGTTCTTTGGGCAGAGACCCTACAATGAGCAGTTCTTC.

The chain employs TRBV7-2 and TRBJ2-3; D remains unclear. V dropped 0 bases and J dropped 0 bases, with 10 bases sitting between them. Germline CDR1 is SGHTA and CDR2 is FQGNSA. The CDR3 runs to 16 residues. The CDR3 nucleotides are TGTGCCAGCAGCTTAGCCTCCACTACTAGCACAGATACGCAGTATTTT. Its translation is CASSLASTTSTDTQYF.

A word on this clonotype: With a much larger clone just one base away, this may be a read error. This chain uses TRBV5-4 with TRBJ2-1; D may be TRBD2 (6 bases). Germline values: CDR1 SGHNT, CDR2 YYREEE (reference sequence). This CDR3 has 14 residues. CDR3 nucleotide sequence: TGTGTCAGCAGCTTTGGGGGGTCCTACAATGAGCAGTTCTTC. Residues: CVSSFGGSYNEQFF.

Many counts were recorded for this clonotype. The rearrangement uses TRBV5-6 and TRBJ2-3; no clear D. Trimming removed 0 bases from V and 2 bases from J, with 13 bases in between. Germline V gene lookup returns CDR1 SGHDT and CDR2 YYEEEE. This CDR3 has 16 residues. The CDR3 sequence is CASSLEAASHTDTQYF. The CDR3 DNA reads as TGTGCCAGCAGCTTGGAGGCGGCCAGCCACACAGATACGCAGTATTTT.

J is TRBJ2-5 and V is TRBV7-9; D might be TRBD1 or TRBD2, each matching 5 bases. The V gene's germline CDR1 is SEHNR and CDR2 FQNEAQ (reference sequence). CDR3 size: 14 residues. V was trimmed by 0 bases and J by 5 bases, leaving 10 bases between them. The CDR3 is CASSLAAGAETQYF. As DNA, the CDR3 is TGTGCCAGCAGCTTAGCGGCCGGGGCGGAGACCCAGTACTTC.

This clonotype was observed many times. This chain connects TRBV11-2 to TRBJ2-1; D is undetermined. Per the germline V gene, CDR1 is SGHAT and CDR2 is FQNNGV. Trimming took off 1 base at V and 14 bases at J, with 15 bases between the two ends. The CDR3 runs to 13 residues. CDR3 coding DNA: TGTGCCAGCAGCTTAGGTCGGAGTGGGTCTGAGTTCTTC. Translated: CASSLGRSGSEFF.

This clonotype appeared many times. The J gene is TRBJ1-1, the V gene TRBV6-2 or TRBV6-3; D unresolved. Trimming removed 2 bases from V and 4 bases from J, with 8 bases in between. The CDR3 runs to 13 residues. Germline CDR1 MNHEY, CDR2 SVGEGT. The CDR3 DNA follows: TGTGCCAGCAGTTACAACGGCTTCACTGAAGCTTTCTTT. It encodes CASSYNGFTEAFF.

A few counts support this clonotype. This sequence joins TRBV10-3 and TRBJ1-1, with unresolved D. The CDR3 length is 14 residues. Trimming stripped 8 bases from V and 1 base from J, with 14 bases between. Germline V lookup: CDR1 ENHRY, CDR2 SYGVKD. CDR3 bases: TGTGCCATCCACCATAGTGGGTCGAACACTGAAGCTTTCTTT. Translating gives CAIHHSGSNTEAFF.

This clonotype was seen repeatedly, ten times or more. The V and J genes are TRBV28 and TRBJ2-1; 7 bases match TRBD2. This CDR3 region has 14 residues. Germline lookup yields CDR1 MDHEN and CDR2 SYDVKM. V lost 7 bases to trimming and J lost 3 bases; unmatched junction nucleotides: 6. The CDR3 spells CASKGGGFYNEQFF. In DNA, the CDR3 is TGTGCCAGCAAGGGCGGGGGTTTCTACAATGAGCAGTTCTTC.